A single sample is the source of the 20 T cell receptor beta chains below, sequenced in a study of blood T cell repertoires in COVID-19. Only in-frame clones appear in the TCRdb table, and some are missing; sequencing was by immunoSEQ multiplex PCR. Among about 440,000 clones listed, approximately 89% were seen once. Sequenced input: peripheral blood. The receptors derive from a woman aged 45-65 years with COVID-19, enrolled during active disease.

CDR3 residues: CASSLFAPTGYGYTF. The CDR3 region has the DNA TGTGCCAGCAGCTTGTTTGCCCCCACAGGGTATGGCTACACCTTC. The rearrangement links TRBV5-6 to TRBJ1-2; possibly TRBD1 for D (6 bases). The ends were cut back, 1 base at V and 5 bases at J, with 15 bases in the middle. The CDR3 is made up of 15 amino acids. Germline assignment: CDR1 SGHDT and CDR2 YYEEEE.

The V and J genes are TRBV19 and TRBJ1-5; D not resolved. The CDR3 is 11 amino acids. Germline assignment: CDR1 LNHDA and CDR2 SQIVND (reference sequence). V lost 1 base and J 11 bases, leaving 6 bases between the germline ends. The CDR3 DNA follows: TGTGCCAGTAGTATAGGGGCAGCCCAGCATTTT. Amino acids: CASSIGAAQHF.

The V and J genes are TRBV19 and TRBJ1-5; TRBD1 matches 7 bases. Germline values: CDR1 LNHDA, CDR2 SQIVND (reference sequence). The CDR3 totals 14 residues. J was trimmed by 5 bases and V by 9 bases; bases with no gene match: 10. This CDR3 is CASRPDRVDQPQHF. The CDR3 DNA reads TGTGCCAGCCGGCCCGACAGGGTCGATCAGCCCCAGCATTTT.

The table lists this clone with a count of one. The V gene is TRBV6-6, the J gene TRBJ1-4, with 7 bases aligning to TRBD1. Germline CDR1 MNHNY, CDR2 SVGAGI (reference sequence). The CDR3 loop spans 15 amino acids. V lost 5 bases and J lost 5; bases outside the gene matches: 8. CDR3 in amino acids: CASSVDRAPNEKLFF. The CDR3 DNA sequence: TGTGCCAGCAGTGTCGACAGGGCTCCGAATGAAAAACTGTTTTTT.

This clone came up once. The chain uses TRBV11-2 and TRBJ2-3; the match to TRBD1 covers 10 bases. The CDR3 length is 15 residues. The junction had 7 bases not matched to a gene; V was cut back by 7 bases and J by 3 bases. CDR1 is SGHAT, CDR2 FQNNGV, per germline. The CDR3 region is CASTLLGQGTDTQYF. In nucleotides, the CDR3 is TGTGCCAGCACCCTATTGGGACAGGGGACAGATACGCAGTATTTT.

The CDR3 nucleotides are TGTGCCTGGAGTCTAAGAACCGGGACAGTTAATTCACCCCTCCACTTT. This codes for CAWSLRTGTVNSPLHF. V usage is TRBV30 and J usage is TRBJ1-6; 7 positions agree with TRBD1. The CDR3 contains 16 residues. From germline, CDR1 is GTSNPN and CDR2 SVGIG (reference sequence). With V trimmed by 2 bases and J by 6 bases, 10 bases remained unmatched. Full variable domain (remainder filled in from reference TRBV30 and TRBJ1-6): SQTIHQWPATLVQPVGSPLSLECTVEGTSNPNLYWYRQAAGRGLQLLFYSVGIGQISSEVPQNLSASRPQDRQFILSSKKLLLSDSGFYLCAWSLRTGTVNSPLHFGNGTRLTVT.

The chain joins TRBV2 to TRBJ2-5; 9 bases are a match to TRBD1. The ends lost 7 bases at V and 2 bases at J; junction bases unmatched: 5. From germline, CDR1 is SNHLY and CDR2 FYNNEI. The CDR3 spans 14 residues. CDR3 region: CASNRQGGQETQYF. As DNA, the CDR3 is TGTGCCAGCAACAGACAGGGGGGGCAAGAGACCCAGTACTTC.

CDR3 loop: CATSRGGQGANYGYTF. In DNA, the CDR3 is TGTGCCACCAGCAGAGGGGGACAGGGGGCTAACTATGGCTACACCTTC. V usage is TRBV15 and J usage is TRBJ1-2; 11 bases agree with TRBD1. Germline assignment: CDR1 LNHNV and CDR2 YYDKDF (reference sequence). The ends lost 1 base at V and 0 bases at J; junction bases unmatched: 1. This CDR3 spans 16 amino acids.

The CDR3 DNA reads as TGTGCCGTAGGGGGTATATCAGAGACCCAGTACTTC. This encodes CAVGGISETQYF. The chain uses TRBV2 and TRBJ2-5; weak D call: TRBD1 (6 bases). The CDR3 length is 12 residues. Deletions cut 11 bases from V and 4 bases from J, with 14 bases between. CDR1 and CDR2 (germline): SNHLY, FYNNEI.

The chain has TRBV19 and TRBJ1-3; tentative D call: TRBD1 (5 bases). This CDR3 is 17 amino acids long. Germline V gene sequence: CDR1 LNHDA, CDR2 SQIVND (reference sequence). The ends were cut back, 5 bases at V and 0 bases at J, with 17 bases in the middle. CDR3 protein: CASSPQGGAHSGNTIYF. Here the CDR3 DNA reads TGTGCCAGTAGTCCCCAGGGAGGGGCCCACTCTGGAAACACCATATATTTT.

The chain recombines TRBV29-1 with TRBJ2-2; D perhaps matches TRBD1 (8 bases). The length of the CDR3 is 14 residues. In germline, CDR1 is SQVTM, CDR2 ANQGSEA. Trimming took 7 bases from V and 6 from J, leaving 18 bases between them. Written as DNA, the CDR3 is TGCAGCGCACTAAGGACAGGGAGGGCCGGGGAGCTGTTTTTT. This codes for CSALRTGRAGELFF.

V and J are TRBV28 and TRBJ1-1; D is ambiguous. This CDR3 spans 15 amino acids. The germline gives CDR1 MDHEN, CDR2 SYDVKM. V was cut by 3 bases and J by 0 bases, with 11 bases left in between. CDR3 DNA sequence: TGTGCCAGCAGTTTTCCCGGGAACTTGAACACTGAAGCTTTCTTT. Its translation: CASSFPGNLNTEAFF.

The gene calls are TRBV7-3 and TRBJ2-7, with TRBD2 matching 7 bases. Trimming cost V 5 bases and J 6 bases; bases outside gene matches: 7. The germline V gene has CDR1 SGHTA and CDR2 FQGTGA. The CDR3 is 13 residues long. This CDR3 is CASSESGVGEQYF. CDR3 nucleotide sequence: TGTGCCAGCAGCGAAAGCGGGGTGGGCGAGCAGTACTTC.

The CDR3 nucleotides are TGTGCCAGCAGCTTGGAGGGGAACCAGTTCTTC. Its protein is CASSLEGNQFF. The V call is TRBV11-3, the J call TRBJ2-1; D is possibly TRBD2 (6 bases). With 3 bases removed from V and 13 bases from J, the gap between germline ends came to 10 bases. CDR3 size: 11 residues. The germline CDR1 and CDR2 sequences are SGHNT and YENEEA.

A single count supports this clone. J is TRBJ2-6 and V is TRBV28; no definite D call. Trimming cost V 2 bases and J 4 bases, with 9 bases left between them. Germline assignment: CDR1 MDHEN and CDR2 SYDVKM. The CDR3 has 15 residues. The CDR3 DNA is TGTGCCAGCAGTTTAATGGCAGCGGGGGCCAACGTCCTGACTTTC. It yields the protein CASSLMAAGANVLTF.

This chain joins TRBV11-2 and TRBJ2-1, with 8 nucleotides matching TRBD2. The CDR3 sequence is 15 residues long. The V and J ends lost 3 bases and 5 bases, in that order; junction bases with no gene match: 6. Germline V lookup: CDR1 SGHAT, CDR2 FQNNGV. The CDR3 bases are TGTGCCAGCAGCTTGACTAGCGAGCCAAACAATGAGCAGTTCTTC. This translates into CASSLTSEPNNEQFF.

This clone showed up just once. The V and J genes are TRBV6-6 and TRBJ1-4, with 9 bases matching TRBD1. Per the germline V gene, CDR1 is MNHNY and CDR2 is SVGAGI (reference sequence). The J segment lost 7 bases and the V segment lost 7 bases, leaving 4 bases of the junction unmatched. This CDR3 has 13 amino acids. The CDR3 DNA is TGTGCCAGCATGCGGACAGGGGCTGAAAAACTGTTTTTT. As protein: CASMRTGAEKLFF.

V usage is TRBV27 and J usage is TRBJ2-7; D gene unclear. The CDR3 consists of 12 residues. Trimming left V 5 bases short and J 2 bases short, with 7 bases between. Germline CDR1 is MNHEY and CDR2 is SMNVEV (reference sequence). CDR3 bases: TGTGCCAGCAGTCCAGGAACCTACGAGCAGTACTTC. It yields the protein CASSPGTYEQYF.

V and J are TRBV29-1 and TRBJ2-7; no definite D call. The CDR3 is 13 residues long. Germline CDR1 SQVTM, CDR2 ANQGSEA. The V end lost 5 bases, the J end lost 0 bases, and 11 bases lay between the germline ends. CDR3 in amino acids: CSVLPTGSYEQYF. The CDR3, as DNA: TGCAGCGTTCTACCGACGGGCTCCTACGAGCAGTACTTC.

The rearrangement joins TRBV2 to TRBJ2-1, with TRBD1 as a possible D gene (6 bases). Germline V lookup: CDR1 SNHLY, CDR2 FYNNEI. Trimming stripped 4 bases from V and 12 bases from J, with 19 bases between. This CDR3 has 14 residues. CDR3 sequence reads: CASSALDRIVGQFF. CDR3 nucleotide sequence: TGTGCCAGCAGTGCTCTAGACAGGATAGTCGGGCAGTTCTTC.